Listed here are 3 T cell receptor beta chains from one sample, sequenced in a study of cytomegalovirus exposure and HLA in healthy donors. PCR used 60 Vbeta primers and 13 Jbeta primers. Repertoires were generated with immunoSEQ multiplex PCR, while TCRdb's copy carries only in-frame clones and drops some. The sample table sets out tens of thousands of clones. The sequenced sample consisted of PBMCs. Receptor source: a male donor in good health and CMV-seronegative.

This chain uses TRBV7-2 with TRBJ2-1; 8 positions agree with TRBD2. J was trimmed by 14 bases and V by 8 bases; bases with no gene match: 11. Germline CDR1 is SGHTA and CDR2 is FQGNSA. CDR3 length equals 12 residues. This CDR3 reads CASASSGIGKFF. CDR3 coding DNA: TGTGCCAGCGCCAGTAGCGGGATTGGGAAGTTCTTC.

V usage is TRBV28 and J usage is TRBJ1-1; 7 bases match TRBD1. Germline V gene data show CDR1 as MDHEN and CDR2 as SYDVKM. The J segment lost 1 base and the V segment lost 6 bases, leaving 8 bases of the junction unmatched. The CDR3 consists of 15 residues. Here the CDR3 reads CASSTVHRGNTEAFF. The CDR3 nucleotides are TGTGCCAGCAGCACCGTCCACAGGGGGAACACTGAAGCTTTCTTT.

The chain has TRBV4-1 and TRBJ2-5; 8 bases align to TRBD2. The germline gives CDR1 MGHRA, CDR2 YSYEKL. The CDR3 sequence is 15 residues long. Germline trimming cut 1 base from V and 4 bases from J; bases unmatched to any gene: 5. The CDR3 is CASSQAYAGGETQYF. DNA for the CDR3: TGCGCCAGCAGCCAAGCTTACGCGGGAGGAGAGACCCAGTACTTC.